One T cell receptor beta chain is described in this entry. Its matching antigen is unknown. This record comes from a study of T-cell memory formation after mild COVID-19. TCRdb processed the 5' RACE reads anew with MiXCR; each CDR3 protein has one entry. The sample gives a few hundred thousand distinct CDR3 sequences, 7.5% to 9.5% of which show up once; around a fifth is in the top ten. The V end was cut by 8 bases, the J end by 0 bases, with 6 bases between. The length of the CDR3 is 12 residues. CDR1 and CDR2 from the germline V gene are PRHDT and FYEKMQ (reference sequence). Study-level findings and limits: Whereas later expanders leaned CD4+, clones contracting day 15 to 85 showed a balanced CD4/CD8 makeup. Contracting clones localized mainly to CM and EM when CD4+ and mainly to EMRA when CD8+.

This clonotype was obtained from a man between 18 and 29 years old who had mild COVID-19 (a few samples of this study predate the infection). Cell type and time point are not known. The sample comprised PBMCs or a T cell subset sorted from them (not recorded which). V usage is TRBV13 and J usage is TRBJ2-3; D is undetermined. CDR3 DNA: TGTGCCAGCCTCCTGAGCACAGATACGCAGTATTTT. Protein product: CASLLSTDTQYF.